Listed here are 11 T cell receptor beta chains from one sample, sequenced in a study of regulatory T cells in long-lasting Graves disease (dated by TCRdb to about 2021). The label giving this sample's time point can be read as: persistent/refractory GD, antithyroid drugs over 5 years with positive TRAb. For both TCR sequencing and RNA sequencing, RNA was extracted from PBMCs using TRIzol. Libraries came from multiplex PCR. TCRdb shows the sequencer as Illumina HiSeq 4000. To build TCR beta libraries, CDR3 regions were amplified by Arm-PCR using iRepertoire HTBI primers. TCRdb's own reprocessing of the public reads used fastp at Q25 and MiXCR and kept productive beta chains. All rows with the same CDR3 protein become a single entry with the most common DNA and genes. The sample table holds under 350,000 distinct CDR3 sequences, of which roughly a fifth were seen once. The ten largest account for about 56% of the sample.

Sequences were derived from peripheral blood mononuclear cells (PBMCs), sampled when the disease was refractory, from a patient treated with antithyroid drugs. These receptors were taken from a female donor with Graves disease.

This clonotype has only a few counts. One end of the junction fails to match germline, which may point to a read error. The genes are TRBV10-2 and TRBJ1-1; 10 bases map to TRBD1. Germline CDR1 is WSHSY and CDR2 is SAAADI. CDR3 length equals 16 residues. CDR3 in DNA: TGCGCCAGCAGTGCCTTTATGGGACAGGGGAACACTAAAGCTTTCTTT. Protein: CASSAFMGQGNTKAFF.

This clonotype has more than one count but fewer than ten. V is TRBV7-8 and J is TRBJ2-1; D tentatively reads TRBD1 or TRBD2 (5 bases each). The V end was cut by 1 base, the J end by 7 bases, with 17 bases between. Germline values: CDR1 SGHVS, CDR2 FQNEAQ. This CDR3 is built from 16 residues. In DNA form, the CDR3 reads TGTGCCAGCAGCTTAGAAGCCTACGGGGCGAGGAATGAGCAGTTCTTC. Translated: CASSLEAYGARNEQFF. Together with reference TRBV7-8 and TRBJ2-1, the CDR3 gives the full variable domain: GAGVSQSPRYKVAKRGQDVALRCDPISGHVSLFWYQQALGQGPEFLTYFQNEAQLDKSGLPSDRFFAERPEGSVSTLKIQRTQQEDSAVYLCASSLEAYGARNEQFFGPGTRLTVL.

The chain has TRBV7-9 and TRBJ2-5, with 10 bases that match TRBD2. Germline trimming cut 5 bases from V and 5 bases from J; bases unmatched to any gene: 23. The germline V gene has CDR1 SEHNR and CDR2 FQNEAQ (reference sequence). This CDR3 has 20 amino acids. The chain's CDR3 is CASSALKQNPSGSFRETQYF. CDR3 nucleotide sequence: TGTGCCAGCAGCGCCCTTAAGCAGAATCCTAGCGGGAGCTTCCGGGAGACCCAGTACTTC. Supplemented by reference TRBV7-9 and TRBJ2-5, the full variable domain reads DTGVSQNPRHKITKRGQNVTFRCDPISEHNRLYWYRQTLGQGPEFLTYFQNEAQLEKSRLLSDRFSAERPKGSFSTLEIQRTEQGDSAMYLCASSALKQNPSGSFRETQYFGPGTRLLVL.

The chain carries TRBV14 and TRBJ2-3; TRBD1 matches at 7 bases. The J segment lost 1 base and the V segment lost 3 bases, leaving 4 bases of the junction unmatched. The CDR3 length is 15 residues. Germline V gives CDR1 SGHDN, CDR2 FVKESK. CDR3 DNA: TGTGCCAGCAGCCACCTTACAGGGGGCACAGATACGCAGTATTTT. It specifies CASSHLTGGTDTQYF.

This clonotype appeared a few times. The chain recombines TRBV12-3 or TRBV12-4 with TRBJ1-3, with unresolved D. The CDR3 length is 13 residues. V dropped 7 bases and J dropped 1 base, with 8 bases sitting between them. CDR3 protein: CASKSGSGNTIYF. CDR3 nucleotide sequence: TGTGCCAGCAAGTCGGGGTCTGGAAACACCATATATTTT.

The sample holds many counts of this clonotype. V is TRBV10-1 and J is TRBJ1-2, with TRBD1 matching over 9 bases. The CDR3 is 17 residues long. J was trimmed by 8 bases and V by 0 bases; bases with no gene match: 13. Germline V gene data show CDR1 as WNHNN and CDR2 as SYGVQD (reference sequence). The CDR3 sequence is CASSESQRRTGDWGYTF. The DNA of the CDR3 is TGCGCCAGCAGTGAGTCCCAACGAAGGACAGGGGATTGGGGCTACACCTTC.

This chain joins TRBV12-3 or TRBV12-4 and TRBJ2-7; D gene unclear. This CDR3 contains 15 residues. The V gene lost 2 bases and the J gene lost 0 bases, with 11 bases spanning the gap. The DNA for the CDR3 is TGTGCCAGCAGTTTAAGCCGGTCATTCTCCTACGAGCAGTACTTC. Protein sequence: CASSLSRSFSYEQYF.

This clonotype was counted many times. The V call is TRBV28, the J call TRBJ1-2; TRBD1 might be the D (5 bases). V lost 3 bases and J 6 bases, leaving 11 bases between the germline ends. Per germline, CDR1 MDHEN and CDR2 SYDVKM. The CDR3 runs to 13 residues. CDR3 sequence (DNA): TGTGCCAGCAGTTTGGCCAGGGTGCATGGCTACACCTTC. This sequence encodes CASSLARVHGYTF.

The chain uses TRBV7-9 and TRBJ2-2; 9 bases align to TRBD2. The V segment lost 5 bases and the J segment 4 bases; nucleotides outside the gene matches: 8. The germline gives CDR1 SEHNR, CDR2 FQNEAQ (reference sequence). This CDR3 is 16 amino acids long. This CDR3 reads CASSQNLAGLTGELFF. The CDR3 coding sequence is TGTGCCAGCAGCCAAAATCTAGCGGGGCTCACCGGGGAGCTGTTTTTT.

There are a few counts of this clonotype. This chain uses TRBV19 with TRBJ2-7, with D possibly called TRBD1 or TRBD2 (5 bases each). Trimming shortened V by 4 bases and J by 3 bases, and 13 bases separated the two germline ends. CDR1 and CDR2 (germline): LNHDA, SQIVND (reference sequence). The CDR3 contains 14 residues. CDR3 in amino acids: CASSNRDPNYEQYF. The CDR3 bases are TGTGCCAGTAGTAACCGGGACCCCAACTACGAGCAGTACTTC.

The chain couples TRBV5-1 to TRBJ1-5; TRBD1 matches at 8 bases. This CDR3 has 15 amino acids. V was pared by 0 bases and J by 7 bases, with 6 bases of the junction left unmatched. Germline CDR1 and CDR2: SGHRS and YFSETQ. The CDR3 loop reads CASSLAGGERQPQHF. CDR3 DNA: TGCGCCAGCAGCTTGGCAGGGGGCGAGAGGCAGCCCCAGCATTTT.